The text below deals with one T cell receptor beta chain. The repertoire was sequenced with immunoSEQ multiplex PCR; TCRdb's copy has only in-frame clones and lacks some. Among fewer than 200,000 clones, roughly 93% were seen once, and the ten largest hold approximately 4%. The sample comes from a study of control samples from healthy donors and cancer patients. Germline V gene data show CDR1 as WSHSY and CDR2 as SAAADI. V shed 3 bases and J 5 bases; nucleotides not matched to a gene: 8. The CDR3 length is 16 residues. This chain joins TRBV10-2 and TRBJ2-2, with TRBD2 identical over 8 bases. This sequence originates from a woman between 55 and 75 years old in good health. The sample taken for sequencing was blood. The CDR3 coding sequence is TGCGCCAGCAGTGAACTTGGCGGGGGGCTTACCGGGGAGCTGTTTTTT. This translates into CASSELGGGLTGELFF.